The sequence of this T cell receptor beta chain was determined in a study of control samples from healthy donors and cancer patients. The CDR3 contains 12 residues. Germline assignment: CDR1 SGHDT and CDR2 YYEEEE. The protocol was immunoSEQ multiplex PCR, while the TCRdb copy is restricted to in-frame clones and leaves out a portion. This sample has some 140,000 clones, with more than 85% found just once. About this clone itself: One end of the junction does not line up with germline, which may come from a read error.

The sequence was collected from a woman aged 25 to 39 in good health. The chain has TRBV5-6 and TRBJ2-2; no definite D call. Sequencing was carried out using blood. As DNA, the CDR3 is TGTGCCAGCAACTTGAATACCGGGGAGCTGTTTTTT. This codes for CASNLNTGELFF.